One TCR beta chain is described in this entry. A few counts support this clone. What antigen it recognizes has not been identified. Base-call qualities are not available, and no considerably larger clone is one nucleotide away. One collaborating source in Seattle enrolled patients during active infection and followed them longitudinally through the course of disease. Whole blood was collected in K2EDTA tubes by collaborating institutions according to the institutions' own protocols. For TCRbeta analysis, collaborator samples were shipped as frozen whole blood, as isolated PBMCs, or as DNA extracted from either sample type. These data originate in a study of blood T cell repertoires in COVID-19 (TCRdb year 2020). Background on the whole study: Samples covering the acute and convalescent phases of COVID-19 were provided by collaborators in the United States, Italy and Spain. The material from the prospective study consisted of cDNA or gDNA derived from T cells, B-cell-depleted T cells, or PBMCs. The dataset comprised deeply sampled blood TCRbeta repertoires from subjects exposed to, actively infected with, or recovered from COVID-19. A freely available public database, intended as a resource for researchers studying the immune response to SARS-CoV-2, is where the repertoires were released. Samples came from the ongoing ImmuneRACE study (first 160 participants) plus 1,254 subjects from 6 global collaborators. Sample metadata almost always included a de-identified subject ID, COVID-19 status, age in years and sex. Where HLA class I and class II types were available, the types were taken from metadata supplied by the sample provider, not from assay-based typing.

Overall study outcomes, separate from this receptor: Clinical and demographic metadata were provided uncurated, with the amount varying by source and participant.

CDR1 LNHDA and CDR2 SQIVND were looked up in the germline V gene (reference sequence). The CDR3 runs 12 residues from the cysteine to the phenylalanine. Only the CDR3 DNA stays, 36 bases, in frame from base 1. V has 8 bases trimmed and J has 4 bases trimmed; junction bases matching no gene number 1. The immunoSEQ Assay, a bias-controlled multiplex PCR, was used to amplify TCRbeta CDR3 regions from genomic DNA. The study's processing was this. The number of nucleated cells in each sample was estimated by amplification of reference gene primers within the assay. To quantify the absolute abundance of each unique TCRbeta CDR3 rearrangement, sequence reads were collapsed and filtered. Productive Simpson clonality was computed per sample as the square root of Simpson's diversity index over productive rearrangements. This is the immuneACCESS table as TCRdb keeps it, with only in-frame sequences that have V and J called. A part of the clones is gone; compared with another copy, unresolved V genes explain less than half, and the rest is unexplained. The V and J calls and clone size come from that table; D and trimming were worked out from the DNA. A total of about 200,000 clones appear in this sample, 70% to 90% of them only once. The ten most abundant clones make up 10% to 13% of the sample.

The sample was peripheral blood. The sequence links TRBV19 to TRBJ1-2, and 10 bases in between align with TRBD1. The receptor was isolated from a woman aged 50 to 60 with COVID-19, enrolled during active disease. DNA sequence: TGTGCCAGTGGGGACAGGGGCTATGGCTACACCTTC. Its coded protein is CASGDRGYGYTF.